One and the same sample provided the 21 T cell receptor beta chains below, sequenced in a study of T cells expressing NK-cell markers. TCRdb re-called the 5' RACE reads; one entry per CDR3 protein, DNA not given. In all, the sample yields hundreds of thousands of distinct CDR3 sequences. Sample: blood T cells: a sorted CD56 or NKG2C T cell subset, CD4+ or CD8+ T cells, or bulk PBMC T cells (not recorded which). The receptors originated from a man between 18 and 35 years old in good health.

J is TRBJ1-5 and V is TRBV28; TCRdb names TRBD1, which stays unverified in the absence of DNA. The germline gives CDR1 MDHEN, CDR2 SYDVKM. The CDR3 sequence is 16 residues long. The CDR3 reads CASSRLGAASNQPQHF.

This chain uses TRBV20-1 with TRBJ1-5. The germline gives CDR1 DFQATT, CDR2 SNEGSKA (reference sequence). CDR3 length: 14 amino acids. The CDR3 sequence is CSARAGDLGGPQHF.

This rearrangement joins TRBV21-1 to TRBJ2-1; there is no DNA to check the TCRdb D call of TRBD2. TRBV21-1 constitutes a pseudogene. The CDR3 covers 19 residues. Here the CDR3 reads CASSKNLTVGLADYNEQFF.

The J gene is TRBJ2-3, the V gene TRBV7-2; TCRdb returns TRBD2, unconfirmable since there is no DNA. This CDR3 has 15 residues. Germline-derived CDR1 and CDR2 are SGHTA and FQGNSA. The CDR3 sequence: CASSKAGGHTDTQYF.

This chain joins TRBV24-1 and TRBJ2-3; TCRdb outputs TRBD2, but without DNA this stays unchecked. The CDR3 length is 16 residues. In germline, CDR1 is KGHDR, CDR2 SFDVKD. The CDR3 here is CATSDWIASSTDTQYF.

V gene TRBV12-3 or TRBV12-4 combines with J gene TRBJ2-2; TCRdb picks TRBD1, but there is no DNA to check that call. The CDR3 is 14 amino acids. This CDR3 reads CASSPQSGIGELFF.

The chain's CDR3 is CASSPRRGGEAFF. This sequence joins TRBV7-3 and TRBJ1-1; TCRdb gives TRBD1 as the D gene, but with no DNA this cannot be confirmed. The CDR3 is 13 residues long. Germline CDR1 is SGHTA and CDR2 is FQGTGA. Looking up the rest from reference TRBV7-3 and TRBJ1-1 gives the full variable domain: GAGVSQTPSNKVTEKGKYVELRCDPISGHTALYWYRQSLGQGPEFLIYFQGTGAADDSGLPNDRFFAVRPEGSVSTLKIQRTERGDSAVYLCASSPRRGGEAFFGQGTRLTVV.

The V call is TRBV29-1, the J call TRBJ2-3; TCRdb outputs TRBD2, but without DNA this stays unchecked. CDR3 length: 14 amino acids. CDR1 and CDR2 (germline): SQVTM, ANQGSEA. This chain's CDR3 is CSVRSGGPADTQYF.

The chain is built from TRBV20-1 and TRBJ2-7; the TCRdb D gene call, TRBD2, has no DNA to confirm it. Germline CDR1 DFQATT, CDR2 SNEGSKA (reference sequence). The CDR3 covers 17 residues. The CDR3 sequence is CSARDVRLAGQNYEQYF.

The V call is TRBV12-3 or TRBV12-4, the J call TRBJ2-1; as DNA is missing, the TRBD2 call by TCRdb cannot be tested. This CDR3 region has 14 residues. This CDR3 reads CASRFASGYLTQFF.

This chain links TRBV20-1 with TRBJ2-1; TCRdb selects TRBD2, and the lack of DNA leaves this call unchecked. The CDR3 extends over 14 amino acids. Looked up from germline, CDR1 is DFQATT and CDR2 is SNEGSKA (reference sequence). CDR3 residues: CSASLAGAANEQFF.

This sequence joins TRBV12-3 or TRBV12-4 and TRBJ2-3; TCRdb outputs TRBD1, but without DNA this stays unchecked. This CDR3 spans 15 amino acids. The CDR3: CASSPQGRGTDTQYF.

The chain links TRBV7-2 to TRBJ2-4; the D call of TRBD2 rests on TCRdb alone, since no DNA is present to check it. CDR3 size: 15 residues. From germline, CDR1 is SGHTA and CDR2 FQGNSA. The CDR3 is CASSPGGGPPFIQYF. The full variable domain, rest sourced from reference TRBV7-2 and TRBJ2-4, is GAGVSQSPSNKVTEKGKDVELRCDPISGHTALYWYRQSLGQGLEFLIYFQGNSAPDKSGLPSDRFSAERTGGSVSTLTIQRTQQEDSAVYLCASSPGGGPPFIQYFGAGTRLSVL.

The chain carries TRBV30 and TRBJ1-1. The CDR3 sequence is 14 residues long. The V gene's germline CDR1 is GTSNPN and CDR2 SVGIG (reference sequence). The chain's CDR3 is CAWSEVLVDTEAFF.

V gene TRBV6-1 combines with J gene TRBJ1-2; TCRdb lists TRBD1, though no DNA is available to test this call. There are 13 residues in the CDR3. Per germline, CDR1 MNHNS and CDR2 SASEGT. The CDR3 loop reads CASSEDRAFGYTF.

The CDR3: CSARVGGTGSNQPQHF. This sequence joins TRBV20-1 and TRBJ1-5; the D gene TCRdb calls, TRBD1, cannot be checked with no DNA. Germline V CDR1 and CDR2: DFQATT, SNEGSKA (reference sequence). The CDR3 is 16 residues long.

J is TRBJ2-5 and V is TRBV10-3; as DNA is missing, the TRBD2 call by TCRdb cannot be tested. CDR3 length equals 13 residues. Germline V CDR1 and CDR2: ENHRY, SYGVKD. CDR3: CAIMREGGETQYF.

The chain links TRBV4-3 to TRBJ2-1. CDR1 and CDR2 from the germline V gene are LGHNA and YSLEER. The CDR3 is 16 amino acids. The CDR3 loop is CASSDSRTSSYNEQFF.

The chain's CDR3 is CSASDFLRSYNEQFF. This chain uses TRBV20-1 with TRBJ2-1. Germline lookup yields CDR1 DFQATT and CDR2 SNEGSKA (reference sequence). The CDR3 is 15 amino acids.

The gene calls are TRBV12-3 or TRBV12-4 and TRBJ1-2. The CDR3 is 12 residues long. CDR3 in amino acids: CASSSGNYGYTF.

The chain recombines TRBV20-1 with TRBJ2-3; TCRdb reports TRBD2, a call that lacks DNA to check it against. Per germline, CDR1 DFQATT and CDR2 SNEGSKA (reference sequence). This CDR3 spans 16 amino acids. The CDR3 region is CSASATSGRFTDTQYF.